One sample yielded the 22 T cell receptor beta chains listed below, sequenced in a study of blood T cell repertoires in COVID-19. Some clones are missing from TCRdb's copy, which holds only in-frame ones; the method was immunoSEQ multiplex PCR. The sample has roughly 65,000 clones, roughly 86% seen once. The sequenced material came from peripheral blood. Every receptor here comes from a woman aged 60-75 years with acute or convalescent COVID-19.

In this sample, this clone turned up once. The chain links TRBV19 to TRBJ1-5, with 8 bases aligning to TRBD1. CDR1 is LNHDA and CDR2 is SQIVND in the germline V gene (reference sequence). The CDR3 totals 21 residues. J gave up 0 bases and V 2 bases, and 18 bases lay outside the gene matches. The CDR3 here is CASSIRRGQGRGRDSNQPQHF. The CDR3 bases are TGTGCCAGTAGTATACGAAGAGGACAGGGTCGTGGGAGAGATAGCAATCAGCCCCAGCATTTT. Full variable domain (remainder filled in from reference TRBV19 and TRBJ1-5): DGGITQSPKYLFRKEGQNVTLSCEQNLNHDAMYWYRQDPGQGLRLIYYSQIVNDFQKGDIAEGYSVSREKKESFPLTVTSAQKNPTAFYLCASSIRRGQGRGRDSNQPQHFGDGTRLSIL.

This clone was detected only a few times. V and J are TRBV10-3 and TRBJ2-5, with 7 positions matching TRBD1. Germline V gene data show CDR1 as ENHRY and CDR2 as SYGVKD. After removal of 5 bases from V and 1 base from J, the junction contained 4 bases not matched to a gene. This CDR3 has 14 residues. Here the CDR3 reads CAISTGTAQETQYF. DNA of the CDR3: TGTGCCATCAGTACCGGGACAGCCCAAGAGACCCAGTACTTC.

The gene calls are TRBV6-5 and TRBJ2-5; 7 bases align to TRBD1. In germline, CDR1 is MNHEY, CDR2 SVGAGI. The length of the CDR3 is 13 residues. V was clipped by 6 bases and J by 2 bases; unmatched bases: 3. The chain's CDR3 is CASSGTDQETQYF. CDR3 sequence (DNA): TGTGCCAGCAGCGGGACAGATCAAGAGACCCAGTACTTC.

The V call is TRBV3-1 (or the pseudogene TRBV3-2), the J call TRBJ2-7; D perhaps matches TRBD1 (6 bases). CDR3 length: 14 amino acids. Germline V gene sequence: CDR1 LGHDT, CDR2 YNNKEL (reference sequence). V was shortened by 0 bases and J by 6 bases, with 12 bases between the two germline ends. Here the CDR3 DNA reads TGTGCCAGCAGCCAAGATCCAGGGGCGGGCGAGCAGTACTTC. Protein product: CASSQDPGAGEQYF.

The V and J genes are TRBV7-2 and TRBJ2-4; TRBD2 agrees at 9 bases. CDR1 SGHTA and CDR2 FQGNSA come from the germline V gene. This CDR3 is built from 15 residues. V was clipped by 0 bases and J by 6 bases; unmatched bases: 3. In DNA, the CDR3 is TGTGCCAGCAGCTTAGCCCCGACTAGCGGAAACATTCAGTACTTC. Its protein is CASSLAPTSGNIQYF.

CDR3 sequence (DNA): TGTGCCAGTAGTATCGAGGGATCTCGGACAGATACGCAGTATTTT. Its protein product is CASSIEGSRTDTQYF. The rearrangement uses TRBV19 and TRBJ2-3; D possibly corresponds to TRBD2 (5 bases). The CDR3 is made up of 15 amino acids. Germline CDR1 is LNHDA and CDR2 is SQIVND (reference sequence). The ends were cut back, 3 bases at V and 3 bases at J, with 13 bases in the middle.

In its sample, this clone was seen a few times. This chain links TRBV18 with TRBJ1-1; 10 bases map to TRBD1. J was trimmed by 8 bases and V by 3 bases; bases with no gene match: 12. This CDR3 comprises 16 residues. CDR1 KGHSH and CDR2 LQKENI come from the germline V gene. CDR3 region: CASSPNRDRGRVEAFF. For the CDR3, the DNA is TGTGCCAGCTCACCCAATAGGGACAGGGGCCGAGTAGAAGCTTTCTTT. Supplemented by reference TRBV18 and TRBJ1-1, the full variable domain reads NAGVMQNPRHLVRRRGQEARLRCSPMKGHSHVYWYRQLPEEGLKFMVYLQKENIIDESGMPKERFSAEFPKEGPSILRIQQVVRGDSAAYFCASSPNRDRGRVEAFFGQGTRLTVV.

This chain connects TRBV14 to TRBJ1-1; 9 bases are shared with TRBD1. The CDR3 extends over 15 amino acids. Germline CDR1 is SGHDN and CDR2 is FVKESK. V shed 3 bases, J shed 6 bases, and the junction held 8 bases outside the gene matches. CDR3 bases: TGTGCCAGCAGCCATAGGGACAGGGTTTTGGCTGAAGCTTTCTTT. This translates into CASSHRDRVLAEAFF.

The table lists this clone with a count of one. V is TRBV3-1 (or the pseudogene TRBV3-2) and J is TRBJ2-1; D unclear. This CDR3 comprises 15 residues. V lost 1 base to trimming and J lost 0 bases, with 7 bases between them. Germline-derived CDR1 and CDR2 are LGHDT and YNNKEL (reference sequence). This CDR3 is CASSQAPSSYNEQFF. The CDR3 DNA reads TGTGCCAGCAGCCAAGCTCCTAGCTCCTACAATGAGCAGTTCTTC.

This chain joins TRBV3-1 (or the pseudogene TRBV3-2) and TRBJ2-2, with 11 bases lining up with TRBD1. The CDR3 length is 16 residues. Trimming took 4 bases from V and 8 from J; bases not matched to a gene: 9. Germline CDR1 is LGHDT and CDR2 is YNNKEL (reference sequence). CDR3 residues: CASSRADRGRPGELFF. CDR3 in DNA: TGTGCCAGCAGCCGAGCGGACAGGGGGCGTCCGGGGGAGCTGTTTTTT.

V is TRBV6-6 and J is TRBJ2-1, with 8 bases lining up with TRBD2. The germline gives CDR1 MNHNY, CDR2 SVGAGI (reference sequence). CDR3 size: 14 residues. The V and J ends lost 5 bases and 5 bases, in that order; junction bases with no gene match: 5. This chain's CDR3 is CASSISGTHNEQFF. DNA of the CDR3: TGTGCCAGCAGTATTAGCGGGACCCACAATGAGCAGTTCTTC.

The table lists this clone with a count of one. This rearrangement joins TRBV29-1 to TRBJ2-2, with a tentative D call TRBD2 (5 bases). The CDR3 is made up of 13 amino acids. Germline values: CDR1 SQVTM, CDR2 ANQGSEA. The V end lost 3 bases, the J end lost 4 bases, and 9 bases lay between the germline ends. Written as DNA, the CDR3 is TGCAGCGTTGACCGGGGTGGCACCGGGGAGCTGTTTTTT. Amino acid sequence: CSVDRGGTGELFF.

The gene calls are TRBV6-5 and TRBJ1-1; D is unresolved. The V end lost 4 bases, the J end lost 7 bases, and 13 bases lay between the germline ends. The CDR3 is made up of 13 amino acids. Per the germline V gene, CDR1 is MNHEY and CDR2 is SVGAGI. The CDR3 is CASSFPASGEAFF. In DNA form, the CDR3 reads TGTGCCAGCAGTTTTCCTGCCTCGGGTGAAGCTTTCTTT.

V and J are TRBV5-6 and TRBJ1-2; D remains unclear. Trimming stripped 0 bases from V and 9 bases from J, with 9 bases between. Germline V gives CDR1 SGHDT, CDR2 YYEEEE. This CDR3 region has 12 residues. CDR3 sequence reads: CASSLVGGSYTF. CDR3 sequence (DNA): TGTGCCAGCAGCTTGGTCGGAGGGAGCTACACCTTC.

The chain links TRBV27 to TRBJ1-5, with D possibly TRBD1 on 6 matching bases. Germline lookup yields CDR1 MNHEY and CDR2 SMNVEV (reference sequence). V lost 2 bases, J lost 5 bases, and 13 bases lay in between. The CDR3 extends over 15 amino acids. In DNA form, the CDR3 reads TGTGCCAGCAGTTTAAGGGGAGGGGGGTATCAGCCCCAGCATTTT. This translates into CASSLRGGGYQPQHF.

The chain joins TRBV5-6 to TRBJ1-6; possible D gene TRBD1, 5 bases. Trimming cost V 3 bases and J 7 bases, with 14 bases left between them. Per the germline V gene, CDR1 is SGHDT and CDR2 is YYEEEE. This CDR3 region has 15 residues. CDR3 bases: TGTGCCAGCAGCTCGGTCATAAGGGGCAATTCACCCCTCCACTTT. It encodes CASSSVIRGNSPLHF.

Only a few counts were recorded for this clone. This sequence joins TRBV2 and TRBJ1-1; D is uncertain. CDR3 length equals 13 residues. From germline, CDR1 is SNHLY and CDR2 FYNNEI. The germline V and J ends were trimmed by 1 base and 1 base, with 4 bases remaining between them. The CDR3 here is CASSEGGNTEAFF. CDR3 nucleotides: TGTGCCAGCAGTGAAGGCGGGAACACTGAAGCTTTCTTT.

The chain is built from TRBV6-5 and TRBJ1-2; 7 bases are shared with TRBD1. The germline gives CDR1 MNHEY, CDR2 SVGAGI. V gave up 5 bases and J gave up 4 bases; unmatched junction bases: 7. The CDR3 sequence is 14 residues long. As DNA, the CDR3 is TGTGCCAGCAGTCGCAGGGGGTTGACCTATGGCTACACCTTC. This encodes CASSRRGLTYGYTF.

CDR3 nucleotide sequence: TGTGCCACCAGCAGAGACAGGGGGCGGGAAGAAAAACTGTTTTTT. It encodes CATSRDRGREEKLFF. The V call is TRBV15, the J call TRBJ1-4; 8 bases are shared with TRBD1. CDR1 is LNHNV and CDR2 is YYDKDF in the germline V gene (reference sequence). The CDR3 totals 15 residues. V was pared by 0 bases and J by 8 bases, with 5 bases of the junction left unmatched.

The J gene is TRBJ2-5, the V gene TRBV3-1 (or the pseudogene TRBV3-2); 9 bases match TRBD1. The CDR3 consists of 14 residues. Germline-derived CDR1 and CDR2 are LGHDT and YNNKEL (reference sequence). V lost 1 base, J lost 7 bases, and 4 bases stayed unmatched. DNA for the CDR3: TGTGCCAGCAGCCAAGGAGACAGGGGGGGGACCCAGTACTTC. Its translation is CASSQGDRGGTQYF.

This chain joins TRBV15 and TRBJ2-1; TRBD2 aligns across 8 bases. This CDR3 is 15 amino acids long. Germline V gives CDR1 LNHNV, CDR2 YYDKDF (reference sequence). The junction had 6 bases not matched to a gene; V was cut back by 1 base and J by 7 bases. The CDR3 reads CATSRAGGEGNEQFF. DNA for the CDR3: TGTGCCACCAGCAGAGCCGGGGGGGAAGGAAATGAGCAGTTCTTC.

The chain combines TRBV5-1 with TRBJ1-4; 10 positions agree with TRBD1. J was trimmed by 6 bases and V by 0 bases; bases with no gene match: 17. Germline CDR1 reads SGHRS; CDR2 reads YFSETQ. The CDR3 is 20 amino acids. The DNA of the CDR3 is TGCGCCAGCAGCTTGGGTCTCGGGACAGGGGATTTTGGGCTGGATGAAAAACTGTTTTTT. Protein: CASSLGLGTGDFGLDEKLFF.